This T cell receptor beta chain came from a study of identifying expanded T cells in peripheral blood. Healthy donors had no documented immune events, such as infections, while sampled. TCRdb's copy holds only in-frame clones and misses some; the assay was immunoSEQ multiplex PCR. The top ten hold 15% to 20% of the sample, which has tens of thousands of clones, 70% to 90% seen once. This clonotype originated in a person aged 18 to 70 in good health. Sample: blood.

The CDR3 region is CASSPGSRYGYTF. CDR3 in DNA: TGTGCCAGCTCACCGGGCAGTAGGTATGGCTACACCTTC. The V and J genes are TRBV18 and TRBJ1-2, with D hard to call. Looked up from germline, CDR1 is KGHSH and CDR2 is LQKENI. V lost 3 bases to trimming and J lost 5 bases, with 10 bases between them. The CDR3 extends over 13 amino acids.